This is a list of T cell receptor beta chains from one sample in a study of cytomegalovirus exposure and HLA in healthy donors. Measured with immunoSEQ multiplex PCR; TCRdb has only the in-frame clones, and not every one. The repertoire holds approximately 93,000 clones, with roughly three quarters as singletons. The sequenced material came from PBMCs. Receptors were obtained from a male donor in good health and CMV-seropositive. The CDR3 runs from the conserved cysteine through the conserved F or W. D genes are given only for firm matches. Only part of the rows carry a size: once, few, many, or a class if the clone is expanded.

CASSESVDYGYTF,TGTGCCAGCAGTGAATCGGTTGACTATGGCTACACCTTC,-,TRBJ1-2,-,TRBV6-1
CASSLAKGARQPQHF,TGTGCCAGCAGCTTAGCAAAAGGGGCGCGGCAGCCCCAGCATTTT,-,TRBJ1-5,-,TRBV7-8
CASSRGGLQPQHF,TGTGCCAGCAGCCGAGGGGGTTTACAGCCCCAGCATTTT,-,TRBJ1-5,-,TRBV11-3
CASSPGGSNSPLHF,TGTGCCAGTAGCCCGGGGGGTAGCAATTCACCCCTCCACTTT,-,TRBJ1-6,-,TRBV19
CASAGFTNTGELFF,TGTGCCAGTGCGGGGTTTACGAACACCGGGGAGCTGTTTTTT,-,TRBJ2-2,-,TRBV6-5
CASSYSYRGNYGYTF,TGTGCCAGCAGTTACTCTTACAGGGGGAACTATGGCTACACCTTC,-,TRBJ1-2,TRBD1,TRBV6-5
CASSVVEGRSGANVLTF,TGTGCCAGCAGCGTAGTGGAGGGTCGCTCTGGGGCCAACGTCCTGACTTTC,-,TRBJ2-6,-,TRBV9
CASSVGSGNTEAFF,TGTGCCAGCAGCGTAGGGTCAGGGAACACTGAAGCTTTCTTT,-,TRBJ1-1,-,TRBV9
CASSPLRGRRGTEAFF,TGCGCCAGCAGCCCTTTGAGGGGGAGACGTGGCACTGAAGCTTTCTTT,-,TRBJ1-1,-,TRBV4-1
CASSIGRADEAFF,TGTGCCAGTAGTATAGGGCGGGCAGATGAAGCTTTCTTT,-,TRBJ1-1,-,TRBV19
CASRELRESPLHF,TGTGCCAGCAGGGAACTCAGGGAATCACCCCTCCACTTT,-,TRBJ1-6,-,TRBV6-6
CASSSGHWSTEAFF,TGTGCCAGCAGCTCGGGACATTGGAGCACTGAAGCTTTCTTT,-,TRBJ1-1,-,TRBV7-2
CAWSEGLADQETQYF,TGTGCCTGGAGTGAAGGCCTAGCCGACCAAGAGACCCAGTACTTC,few,TRBJ2-5,-,TRBV30
CASSFNRGSETQYF,TGTGCCAGCAGCTTTAACAGGGGCTCCGAGACCCAGTACTTC,-,TRBJ2-5,TRBD1,TRBV7-6
CASSERDPAYNEQFF,TGTGCCAGCAGTGAGCGGGATCCCGCCTACAATGAGCAGTTCTTC,once,TRBJ2-1,-,TRBV2
CASSRDRGRSPLHF,TGTGCCAGCAGCAGGGACAGGGGGAGGTCACCCCTCCACTTT,many,TRBJ1-6,TRBD1,TRBV16
CAISERGDEQYF,TGTGCCATCAGTGAAAGGGGCGACGAGCAGTACTTC,-,TRBJ2-7,-,TRBV10-3
CASSLSGDTEAFF,TGCGCCAGCAGCTTAAGTGGGGACACAGAAGCTTTCTTT,-,TRBJ1-1,-,TRBV5-1
CASSPLGGSSYEQYF,TGTGCCAGCAGCCCCCTGGGAGGGAGCTCCTACGAGCAGTACTTC,few,TRBJ2-7,TRBD2,TRBV5-6
CASSLQDSQETQYF,TGCGCCAGCAGCCTACAGGACAGCCAAGAGACCCAGTACTTC,-,TRBJ2-5,-,TRBV5-1
CAISPLGAGGHQETQYF,TGTGCCATCAGTCCCCTGGGGGCGGGGGGCCACCAAGAGACCCAGTACTTC,medium-sized,TRBJ2-5,TRBD2,TRBV10-3
CSVEVGQGNYGYTF,TGCAGCGTTGAGGTGGGACAGGGAAACTATGGCTACACCTTC,once,TRBJ1-2,TRBD1,TRBV29-1
CASSMDRAGYGYTF,TGTGCCAGCAGCATGGACAGGGCAGGCTATGGCTACACCTTC,-,TRBJ1-2,TRBD1,TRBV6-5
CASSLGQGQAGAFF,TGCGCCAGCAGCTTGGGGCAGGGTCAAGCGGGGGCTTTCTTT,-,TRBJ1-1,-,TRBV5-1